Presented here are 27 T cell receptor beta chains from one specimen sequenced in a study of siplizumab effects on memory and regulatory T cells. TCRdb's table, derived via immunoSEQ multiplex PCR, lists solely in-frame clones and lacks some. The sample has around 87,000 clones; about 90% are singletons. The specimen was CD4+ T cells sorted from blood. The receptors shown here come from a human donor in good health.

The chain has TRBV30 and TRBJ1-4; perhaps TRBD1 as D (5 bases). Trimming cost V 1 base and J 5 bases, with 11 bases left between them. CDR1 is GTSNPN, CDR2 SVGIG, per germline (reference sequence). The CDR3 is 14 amino acids. CDR3 nucleotide sequence: TGTGCCTGGAGTGGCTACAGGTTAAATGAAAAACTGTTTTTT. This translates into CAWSGYRLNEKLFF. The entire variable domain, with the rest obtained from reference TRBV30 and TRBJ1-4, is as follows: SQTIHQWPATLVQPVGSPLSLECTVEGTSNPNLYWYRQAAGRGLQLLFYSVGIGQISSEVPQNLSASRPQDRQFILSSKKLLLSDSGFYLCAWSGYRLNEKLFFGSGTQLSVL.

CDR3: CASSTGQRPNQPQHF. The CDR3 DNA reads TGTGCCAGTAGTACCGGACAGAGACCCAATCAGCCCCAGCATTTT. The V call is TRBV19, the J call TRBJ1-5; perhaps TRBD1 as D (6 bases). V was trimmed by 4 bases and J by 3 bases, leaving 13 bases between them. Germline loops: CDR1 LNHDA, CDR2 SQIVND (reference sequence). The CDR3 sequence is 15 residues long. The full variable domain, rest sourced from reference TRBV19 and TRBJ1-5, is DGGITQSPKYLFRKEGQNVTLSCEQNLNHDAMYWYRQDPGQGLRLIYYSQIVNDFQKGDIAEGYSVSREKKESFPLTVTSAQKNPTAFYLCASSTGQRPNQPQHFGDGTRLSIL.

The gene calls are TRBV10-3 and TRBJ2-5; 10 positions agree with TRBD2. With 2 bases clipped from V and 5 bases from J, the junction kept 5 bases outside the gene matches. This CDR3 has 15 residues. Germline V gene sequence: CDR1 ENHRY, CDR2 SYGVKD. CDR3 nucleotides: TGTGCCATCAGTGAGGCCGGGACTAGCGCTGAGACCCAGTACTTC. This translates into CAISEAGTSAETQYF.

Only a few counts were recorded for this clone. The identical CDR3 is also encoded by other nucleotide sequences in the sample. This chain connects TRBV28 to TRBJ1-1, with D uncertain. Germline V gives CDR1 MDHEN, CDR2 SYDVKM. V was clipped by 3 bases and J by 3 bases, with 2 bases between them. This CDR3 spans 11 amino acids. CDR3 coding DNA: TGTGCCAGCAGTTTCTACACTGAAGCTTTCTTT. Protein product: CASSFYTEAFF.

The genes are TRBV29-1 and TRBJ1-2; tentatively, D is TRBD1 (6 bases). The germline V gene has CDR1 SQVTM and CDR2 ANQGSEA. CDR3 length equals 13 residues. Trimming cost V 3 bases and J 4 bases, with 12 bases left between them. The chain's CDR3 is CSVEGARPYGYTF. CDR3 sequence (DNA): TGCAGCGTTGAGGGGGCTAGGCCCTATGGCTACACCTTC. Looking up the rest from reference TRBV29-1 and TRBJ1-2 gives the full variable domain: SAVISQKPSRDICQRGTSLTIQCQVDSQVTMMFWYRQQPGQSLTLIATANQGSEATYESGFVIDKFPISRPNLTFSTLTVSNMSPEDSSIYLCSVEGARPYGYTFGSGTRLTVV.

The V and J genes are TRBV7-9 and TRBJ2-7; 8 nucleotides match TRBD2. The CDR3 covers 14 residues. Trimming removed 2 bases from V and 3 bases from J; junction bases left unmatched: 3. CDR1 SEHNR and CDR2 FQNEAQ come from the germline V gene (reference sequence). Written as DNA, the CDR3 is TGTGCCAGCAGCTTAACGGGAGGGTACTACGAGCAGTACTTC. This sequence encodes CASSLTGGYYEQYF.

This chain links TRBV30 with TRBJ1-4; D gene unclear. Germline loops: CDR1 GTSNPN, CDR2 SVGIG (reference sequence). V was pared by 0 bases and J by 6 bases, with 8 bases between. This CDR3 comprises 13 residues. CDR3 DNA: TGTGCCTGGAGTGTTCGGGGTTATGAAAAACTGTTTTTT. Encoded protein: CAWSVRGYEKLFF.

This chain joins TRBV5-1 and TRBJ2-2, with TRBD2 identical over 7 bases. Trimming removed 6 bases from V and 2 bases from J; junction bases left unmatched: 10. CDR1 and CDR2 (germline): SGHRS, YFSETQ. This CDR3 is built from 16 residues. DNA of the CDR3: TGCGCCAGCAATACGGGGAGCGGGGTTAACACCGGGGAGCTGTTTTTT. Residues: CASNTGSGVNTGELFF. The full variable domain, in which reference TRBV5-1 and TRBJ2-2 provide the parts outside the CDR3, is KAGVTQTPRYLIKTRGQQVTLSCSPISGHRSVSWYQQTPGQGLQFLFEYFSETQRNKGNFPGRFSGRQFSNSRSEMNVSTLELGDSALYLCASNTGSGVNTGELFFGEGSRLTVL.

The V and J genes are TRBV28 and TRBJ1-4; TRBD1 matches at 8 bases. The J segment lost 7 bases and the V segment lost 8 bases, leaving 9 bases of the junction unmatched. The CDR3 runs 14 residues. Germline V CDR1 and CDR2: MDHEN, SYDVKM. CDR3 nucleotides: TGTGCCAGCTTACAGGGGGTCAGGAGTGAAAAACTGTTTTTT. Its translation: CASLQGVRSEKLFF.

This clone was seen a single time. The gene calls are TRBV18 and TRBJ2-1; 9 bases agree with TRBD2. The CDR3 is 16 amino acids. Trimming at V came to 6 bases and at J to 4 bases, leaving 10 bases not matched to a gene. CDR1 and CDR2 from the germline V gene are KGHSH and LQKENI. The DNA of the CDR3 is TGTGCCAGCTCCCCGTCAGCGCTAGCGGGATACAATGAGCAGTTCTTC. Translated: CASSPSALAGYNEQFF.

The V call is TRBV19, the J call TRBJ1-2; 7 bases map to TRBD1. Germline V gene lookup returns CDR1 LNHDA and CDR2 SQIVND (reference sequence). This CDR3 has 14 residues. The ends lost 7 bases at V and 3 bases at J; junction bases unmatched: 8. The CDR3: CASISTGLDYGYTF. CDR3 coding DNA: TGTGCCAGTATCTCGACAGGGCTCGACTATGGCTACACCTTC.

This clone has more than one count but fewer than ten. The rearrangement links TRBV19 to TRBJ2-2; tentatively, D is TRBD1 (5 bases). The CDR3 is 14 amino acids. Germline loops: CDR1 LNHDA, CDR2 SQIVND (reference sequence). The V gene lost 5 bases and the J gene lost 3 bases, with 10 bases spanning the gap. Written as DNA, the CDR3 is TGTGCCAGTAGTGCTCGCAGGGACACCGGGGAGCTGTTTTTT. It encodes CASSARRDTGELFF.

The genes are TRBV7-3 and TRBJ2-3, with 8 bases aligning to TRBD2. The V gene's germline CDR1 is SGHTA and CDR2 FQGTGA. J was trimmed by 2 bases and V by 5 bases; bases with no gene match: 9. The CDR3 runs to 16 residues. The CDR3 sequence is CASSRRGGRPTDTQYF. The CDR3 nucleotides are TGTGCCAGCAGCCGGAGGGGCGGGAGGCCCACAGATACGCAGTATTTT.

The V gene is TRBV7-9, the J gene TRBJ2-3, with TRBD1 matching 7 bases. After removal of 5 bases from V and 2 bases from J, the junction contained 7 bases not matched to a gene. The CDR3 runs 15 residues. Germline V gene lookup returns CDR1 SEHNR and CDR2 FQNEAQ (reference sequence). CDR3 bases: TGTGCCAGCAGCCCGGGGACAGCAACCACAGATACGCAGTATTTT. Amino acids: CASSPGTATTDTQYF.

The chain uses TRBV10-3 and TRBJ2-5; TRBD2 matches at 8 bases. Unmatched junction bases numbered 1, after V lost 2 bases and J lost 2 bases. The CDR3 is 14 amino acids. The germline gives CDR1 ENHRY, CDR2 SYGVKD. The CDR3 sequence: CAISEGLAQETQYF. CDR3 coding DNA: TGTGCCATCAGTGAGGGACTAGCACAAGAGACCCAGTACTTC.

The gene calls are TRBV9 and TRBJ2-1, with D possibly being TRBD1 (5 bases). Germline V gene lookup returns CDR1 SGDLS and CDR2 YYNGEE. This CDR3 has 16 residues. The ends were cut back, 2 bases at V and 12 bases at J, with 24 bases in the middle. CDR3 protein: CASSVGWGKGLSRQFF. DNA for the CDR3: TGTGCCAGCAGCGTTGGGTGGGGTAAGGGGCTCAGTAGGCAGTTCTTC. The full variable domain, rest sourced from reference TRBV9 and TRBJ2-1, is DSGVTQTPKHLITATGQRVTLRCSPRSGDLSVYWYQQSLDQGLQFLIQYYNGEERAKGNILERFSAQQFPDLHSELNLSSLELGDSALYFCASSVGWGKGLSRQFFGPGTRLTVL.

V usage is TRBV4-2 and J usage is TRBJ2-1; D uncertain. V was clipped by 2 bases and J by 3 bases, with 8 bases between them. This CDR3 contains 14 residues. Germline CDR1 LGHNA, CDR2 YNFKEQ. The CDR3 nucleotides read TGTGCCAGCAGCCAACGCCTAAACTACAATGAGCAGTTCTTC. This codes for CASSQRLNYNEQFF.

The rearrangement uses TRBV10-1 and TRBJ2-3, with D unclear. Germline CDR1 reads WNHNN; CDR2 reads SYGVQD (reference sequence). Trimming shortened V by 2 bases and J by 6 bases, and 15 bases separated the two germline ends. The CDR3 spans 15 residues. The CDR3 DNA is TGCGCCAGCAGTGAGGGCGGCAGGATAGCTGATACGCAGTATTTT. Protein sequence: CASSEGGRIADTQYF.

The genes are TRBV5-1 and TRBJ1-1, with D unresolved. Trimming took 4 bases from V and 3 from J, leaving 10 bases between them. Germline loops: CDR1 SGHRS, CDR2 YFSETQ. The CDR3 is 13 amino acids. CDR3 sequence (DNA): TGCGCCAGCAGCGTCGGAGTGGACACTGAAGCTTTCTTT. Translation: CASSVGVDTEAFF.

The chain has TRBV19 and TRBJ2-2, with D uncertain. CDR1 LNHDA and CDR2 SQIVND come from the germline V gene (reference sequence). CDR3 length equals 11 residues. The V gene lost 6 bases and the J gene lost 8 bases, with 7 bases spanning the gap. In DNA form, the CDR3 reads TGTGCCAGTAGATATTTTGGGGAGCTGTTTTTT. Its protein product is CASRYFGELFF. Variable domain in full (rest from reference TRBV19 and TRBJ2-2): DGGITQSPKYLFRKEGQNVTLSCEQNLNHDAMYWYRQDPGQGLRLIYYSQIVNDFQKGDIAEGYSVSREKKESFPLTVTSAQKNPTAFYLCASRYFGELFFGEGSRLTVL.

V and J are TRBV30 and TRBJ2-5, with a weak D call TRBD2 (6 bases). Trimming took 0 bases from V and 3 from J, leaving 20 bases between them. The CDR3 spans 17 residues. Germline loops: CDR1 GTSNPN, CDR2 SVGIG (reference sequence). In DNA form, the CDR3 reads TGTGCCTGGAGTGTATTAAAGGGCGGGACTTTGGAAGAGACCCAGTACTTC. It is translated as CAWSVLKGGTLEETQYF.

The CDR3 protein is CASSELAEVNNEQFF. The CDR3 DNA is TGTGCCAGCAGTGAATTAGCGGAGGTCAACAATGAGCAGTTCTTC. The chain links TRBV6-4 to TRBJ2-1; maybe TRBD2 (6 bases). The germline V and J ends were trimmed by 3 bases and 5 bases, with 14 bases remaining between them. In germline, CDR1 is MRHNA, CDR2 SNTAGT. The CDR3 covers 15 residues.

The table lists this clone with a count of one. The chain carries TRBV19 and TRBJ2-1; 8 bases fit TRBD1. This CDR3 has 14 amino acids. With V trimmed by 3 bases and J by 6 bases, 4 bases remained unmatched. Germline assignment: CDR1 LNHDA and CDR2 SQIVND (reference sequence). The CDR3 DNA is TGTGCCAGTAGTATTGGGACAGGCCCCAATGAGCAGTTCTTC. It is translated as CASSIGTGPNEQFF.

The gene calls are TRBV13 and TRBJ2-3, with a weak D call TRBD1 (5 bases). V lost 5 bases and J lost 4, with 13 bases in between. This CDR3 is built from 14 residues. Germline V gene lookup returns CDR1 PRHDT and CDR2 FYEKMQ (reference sequence). Here the CDR3 reads CASSIDSYADTQYF. The CDR3 DNA reads TGTGCCAGCAGCATCGACAGTTATGCAGATACGCAGTATTTT.

This clone was seen a single time. CDR3 DNA: TGTGCCAGCAGCTTAACTTGGGACAGGGAAGAAGAGACCCAGTACTTC. Translating gives CASSLTWDREEETQYF. The chain is built from TRBV11-3 and TRBJ2-5, with 9 positions matching TRBD1. Germline V gives CDR1 SGHNT, CDR2 YENEEA. The CDR3 consists of 16 residues. J lost 3 bases, V lost 2 bases, and 7 bases had no gene match.

The chain joins TRBV28 to TRBJ2-3; D may be TRBD2 (7 bases). V was pared by 8 bases and J by 5 bases, with 17 bases between. From germline, CDR1 is MDHEN and CDR2 SYDVKM. The CDR3 has 14 residues. CDR3 loop: CASGEGGAKDTQYF. DNA for the CDR3: TGTGCCAGCGGGGAAGGGGGGGCTAAAGATACGCAGTATTTT. Looking up the rest from reference TRBV28 and TRBJ2-3 gives the full variable domain: DVKVTQSSRYLVKRTGEKVFLECVQDMDHENMFWYRQDPGLGLRLIYFSYDVKMKEKGDIPEGYSVSREKKERFSLILESASTNQTSMYLCASGEGGAKDTQYFGPGTRLTVL.

This chain uses TRBV6-5 with TRBJ2-5; D unclear. The CDR3 has 13 amino acids. The V gene's germline CDR1 is MNHEY and CDR2 SVGAGI. The V and J ends lost 8 bases and 4 bases respectively, with 14 bases between them. The CDR3 spells CASRGSRLETQYF. DNA of the CDR3: TGTGCCAGCCGAGGCAGCAGATTAGAGACCCAGTACTTC.